This entry features one T cell receptor (beta chain) sequence. In the PCR, 60 Vbeta and 13 Jbeta primers were used. Sequenced by immunoSEQ multiplex PCR; TCRdb stores in-frame clones only, minus some. The sample gives 120,000 or so clones, roughly 80% of which show up once; less than 3% is in the top ten. The record originates from a study of cytomegalovirus exposure and HLA in healthy donors. This TCR derives from a woman in her thirties or forties in good health and CMV-seropositive. Specimen: PBMCs.

The CDR3 DNA reads TGTGCCAGCAGTGTACAGCGGGGGGGAGAGACCCAGTACTTC. Its translation is CASSVQRGGETQYF. This chain uses TRBV2 with TRBJ2-5; 10 nucleotides line up with TRBD2. V dropped 4 bases and J dropped 4; count of bases not matched to a gene: 3. CDR1 SNHLY and CDR2 FYNNEI come from the germline V gene. This CDR3 has 14 residues.